The rows below give T cell receptor beta chains drawn from one sample of a study of T cell repertoires in cytomegalovirus infection. MiXCR was run by TCRdb on the reads, yielding one entry per CDR3 protein. The data show about 490,000 distinct CDR3 sequences, around a quarter seen once. Sequencing was done on a sample of PBMCs. All receptors come from a human donor in good health (CMV status not recorded). Some clones in this sample may be carry-over from other donors' samples. Both conserved end residues are part of each CDR3. The order of the fields is clone size, CDR3 length, D gene, J gene, V gene, CDR3 DNA, CDR3 protein. D genes are given only for firm matches. Where a row states a size, it is once, few, many or the class of an expanded clone; other rows omit it.

clone size: many; CDR3 length: 13; D gene: -; J gene: TRBJ1-2; V gene: TRBV25-1; CDR3 DNA: TGTGCCAGCAGTGAATGGGGGGCGGATGGCTACACCTTC; CDR3 protein: CASSEWGADGYTF
clone size: -; CDR3 length: 14; D gene: -; J gene: TRBJ1-2; V gene: TRBV19; CDR3 DNA: TGTGCCAGTACCCCGATAGGGGAAGACTATGGCTACACCTTC; CDR3 protein: CASTPIGEDYGYTF
clone size: -; CDR3 length: 16; D gene: -; J gene: TRBJ2-3; V gene: TRBV6-5; CDR3 DNA: TGTGCCAGCACTTCGGGGAGTATACTTGGCACAGATACGCAGTATTTT; CDR3 protein: CASTSGSILGTDTQYF
clone size: -; CDR3 length: 13; D gene: TRBD1; J gene: TRBJ2-5; V gene: TRBV28; CDR3 DNA: TGTGCCAGCAGGCACCTCAGGGGGGAGACCCAGTACTTC; CDR3 protein: CASRHLRGETQYF
clone size: -; CDR3 length: 15; D gene: TRBD2; J gene: TRBJ2-4; V gene: TRBV6-1; CDR3 DNA: TGTGCCAGCAGTTTACGAGCGGGAGTAAAAAACATTCAGTACTTC; CDR3 protein: CASSLRAGVKNIQYF
clone size: few; CDR3 length: 13; D gene: -; J gene: TRBJ2-2; V gene: TRBV3-1; CDR3 DNA: TGTGCCAGCAGAGGACTCCACACCGGGGAGCTGTTTTTT; CDR3 protein: CASRGLHTGELFF
clone size: few; CDR3 length: 14; D gene: -; J gene: TRBJ2-3; V gene: TRBV29-1; CDR3 DNA: TGCAGCGTTGAAGGGGTGACAGCCACAGATACGCAGTATTTT; CDR3 protein: CSVEGVTATDTQYF
clone size: -; CDR3 length: 14; D gene: -; J gene: TRBJ1-2; V gene: TRBV7-9; CDR3 DNA: TGTGCCAGCAGTCGAGGGGGGTCGCATATGGTCTACACCTTC; CDR3 protein: CASSRGGSHMVYTF
clone size: -; CDR3 length: 14; D gene: TRBD1; J gene: TRBJ2-5; V gene: TRBV20-1; CDR3 DNA: TGCAGTGCTAGAGTTAGCACAGGGGGTCAGACCCAGTACTTC; CDR3 protein: CSARVSTGGQTQYF
clone size: once; CDR3 length: 13; D gene: -; J gene: TRBJ1-5; V gene: TRBV5-1; CDR3 DNA: TGCGCCAGCAGCTCAGACATCAATCAGCCCCAGCATTTT; CDR3 protein: CASSSDINQPQHF
clone size: -; CDR3 length: 15; D gene: -; J gene: TRBJ1-5; V gene: TRBV6-2/TRBV6-3; CDR3 DNA: TGTGCCAGCAGTCTGGGTGGAGAGTGGGTTCAGCCCCAGCATTTT; CDR3 protein: CASSLGGEWVQPQHF
clone size: once; CDR3 length: 15; D gene: TRBD1; J gene: TRBJ1-2; V gene: TRBV19; CDR3 DNA: TGTGCCAGTAGTAGAAGGACAGGGCTTAACTATGGCTACACCTTC; CDR3 protein: CASSRRTGLNYGYTF
clone size: many; CDR3 length: 14; D gene: -; J gene: TRBJ2-3; V gene: TRBV10-3; CDR3 DNA: TGTGCCATCAGTGATGGCGGGAACACAGATACGCAGTATTTT; CDR3 protein: CAISDGGNTDTQYF
clone size: few; CDR3 length: 13; D gene: -; J gene: TRBJ1-2; V gene: TRBV29-1; CDR3 DNA: TGCAGCGTCAAGCTCGACAGCAACTATGGCTACACCTTC; CDR3 protein: CSVKLDSNYGYTF
clone size: -; CDR3 length: 16; D gene: TRBD2; J gene: TRBJ2-3; V gene: TRBV19; CDR3 DNA: TGTGCCAGTAGTAGGCGACTAGCCGCTCGGAGGGATACGCAGTATTTT; CDR3 protein: CASSRRLAARRDTQYF
clone size: few; CDR3 length: 13; D gene: -; J gene: TRBJ1-1; V gene: TRBV6-5; CDR3 DNA: TGTGCCAGCACCGAGACGACAGAATCCAGAGCTTTCTTT; CDR3 protein: CASTETTESRAFF
clone size: many; CDR3 length: 20; D gene: -; J gene: TRBJ2-3; V gene: TRBV6-1; CDR3 DNA: TGTGCCAGCAGTGAGGGTACAGGGGGGGGACTAGCAACCTACACAGATACGCAGTATTTT; CDR3 protein: CASSEGTGGGLATYTDTQYF
clone size: once; CDR3 length: 13; D gene: -; J gene: TRBJ2-5; V gene: TRBV12-3/TRBV12-4; CDR3 DNA: TGTGCCAGCAGTTTAGTTGACGGAGAGACCCAGTACTTC; CDR3 protein: CASSLVDGETQYF
clone size: -; CDR3 length: 19; D gene: -; J gene: TRBJ2-6; V gene: TRBV11-2; CDR3 DNA: TGTGCCAGCAGCTCCCTCCGCGGGGTAGAAGGCTCTGGGGCCAACGTCCTGACTTTC; CDR3 protein: CASSSLRGVEGSGANVLTF
clone size: few; CDR3 length: 15; D gene: -; J gene: TRBJ1-1; V gene: TRBV7-2; CDR3 DNA: TGTGCCAGCAGCTTGAGGGTATGGGGGAACACTGAAGCTTTCTTT; CDR3 protein: CASSLRVWGNTEAFF
clone size: few; CDR3 length: 17; D gene: -; J gene: TRBJ2-7; V gene: TRBV4-1; CDR3 DNA: TGCGCCAGCAGCCAAGATGAGTTGGGTAGCGGAGCCTACGAGCAGTACTTC; CDR3 protein: CASSQDELGSGAYEQYF
clone size: -; CDR3 length: 14; D gene: TRBD1; J gene: TRBJ2-7; V gene: TRBV6-5; CDR3 DNA: TGTGCCAGCAGTTACGGGACAGCCCCCTACGAGCAGTACTTC; CDR3 protein: CASSYGTAPYEQYF
clone size: many; CDR3 length: 16; D gene: TRBD1; J gene: TRBJ1-2; V gene: TRBV7-2; CDR3 DNA: TGTGCCAGCAGCTCCTACGACAGGGGGCGCGGGGTTGGCTACACCTTC; CDR3 protein: CASSSYDRGRGVGYTF
clone size: -; CDR3 length: 14; D gene: TRBD2; J gene: TRBJ2-1; V gene: TRBV19; CDR3 DNA: TGTGCCAGTAGTATCGCGGGAGGCCCCAATGAGCAGTTCTTC; CDR3 protein: CASSIAGGPNEQFF
clone size: many; CDR3 length: 14; D gene: -; J gene: TRBJ1-5; V gene: TRBV28; CDR3 DNA: TGTGCCAGCAGTTTACAGGTTAGCAATCAGCCCCAGCATTTT; CDR3 protein: CASSLQVSNQPQHF
clone size: many; CDR3 length: 15; D gene: -; J gene: TRBJ2-1; V gene: TRBV7-8; CDR3 DNA: TGTGCCAGCAGCTTATTAGGGGCGGGATACAATGAGCAGTTCTTC; CDR3 protein: CASSLLGAGYNEQFF